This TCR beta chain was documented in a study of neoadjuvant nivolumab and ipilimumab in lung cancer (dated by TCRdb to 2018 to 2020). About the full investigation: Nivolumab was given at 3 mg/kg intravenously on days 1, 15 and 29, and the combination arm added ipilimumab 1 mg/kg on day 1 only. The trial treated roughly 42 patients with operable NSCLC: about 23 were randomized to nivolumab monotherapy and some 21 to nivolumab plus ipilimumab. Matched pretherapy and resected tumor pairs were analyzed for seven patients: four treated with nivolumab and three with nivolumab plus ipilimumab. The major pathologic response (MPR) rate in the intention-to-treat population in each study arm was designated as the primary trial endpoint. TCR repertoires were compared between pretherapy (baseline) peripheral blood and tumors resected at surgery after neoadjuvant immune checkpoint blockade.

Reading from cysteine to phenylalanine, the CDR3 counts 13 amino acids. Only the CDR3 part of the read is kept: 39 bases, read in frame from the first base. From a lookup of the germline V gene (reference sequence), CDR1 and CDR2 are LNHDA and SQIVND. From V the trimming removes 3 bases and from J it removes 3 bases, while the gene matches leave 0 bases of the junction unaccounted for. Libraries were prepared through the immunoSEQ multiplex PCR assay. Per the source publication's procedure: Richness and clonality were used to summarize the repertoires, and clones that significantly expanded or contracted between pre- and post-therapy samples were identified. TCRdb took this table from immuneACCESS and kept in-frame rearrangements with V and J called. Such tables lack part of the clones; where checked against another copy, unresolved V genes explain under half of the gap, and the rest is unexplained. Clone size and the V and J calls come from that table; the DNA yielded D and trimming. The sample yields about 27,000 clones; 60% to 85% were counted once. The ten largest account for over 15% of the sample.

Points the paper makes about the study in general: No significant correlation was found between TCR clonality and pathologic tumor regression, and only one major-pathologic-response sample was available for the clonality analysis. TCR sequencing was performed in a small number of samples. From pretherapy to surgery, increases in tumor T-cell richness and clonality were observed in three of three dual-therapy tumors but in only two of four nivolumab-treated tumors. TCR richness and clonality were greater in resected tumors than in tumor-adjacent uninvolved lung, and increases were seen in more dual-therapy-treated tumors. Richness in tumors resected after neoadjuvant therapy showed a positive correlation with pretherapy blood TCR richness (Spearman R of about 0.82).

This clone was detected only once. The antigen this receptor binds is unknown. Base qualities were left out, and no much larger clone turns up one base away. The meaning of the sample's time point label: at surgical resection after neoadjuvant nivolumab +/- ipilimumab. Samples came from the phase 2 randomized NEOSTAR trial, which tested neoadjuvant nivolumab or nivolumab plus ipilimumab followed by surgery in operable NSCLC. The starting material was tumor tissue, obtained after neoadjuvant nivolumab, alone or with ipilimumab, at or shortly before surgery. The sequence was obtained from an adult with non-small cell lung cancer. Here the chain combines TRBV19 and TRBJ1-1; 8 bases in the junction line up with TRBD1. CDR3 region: CASSMDRDTEAFF. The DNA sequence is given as TGTGCCAGTAGTATGGACAGGGACACTGAAGCTTTCTTT.